Shown below are 18 T cell receptor beta chains from a single sample sequenced in a study of blood T cell repertoires in COVID-19. Data came from immunoSEQ multiplex PCR; TCRdb stores just in-frame clones and leaves some out. Of approximately 320,000 clones listed, approximately 89% are singletons. Sequenced sample: peripheral blood. The receptors were sampled from a woman aged 25-40 years with COVID-19, enrolled during active disease.

In this sample, this clone turned up once. The chain couples TRBV11-3 to TRBJ2-7; a possible D gene is TRBD2 (5 bases). Germline assignment: CDR1 SGHNT and CDR2 YENEEA. This CDR3 has 12 amino acids. Trimming shortened V by 5 bases and J by 3 bases, and 8 bases separated the two germline ends. The CDR3 reads CASSHGSYEQYF. The CDR3, as DNA: TGTGCCAGCAGCCATGGGAGCTACGAGCAGTACTTC.

The rearrangement uses TRBV5-1 and TRBJ2-3, with a weak D call TRBD2 (5 bases). The length of the CDR3 is 14 residues. Germline values: CDR1 SGHRS, CDR2 YFSETQ. V was pared by 6 bases and J by 1 base, with 12 bases between. The CDR3: CASNLGVGTDTQYF. CDR3 nucleotide sequence: TGCGCCAGCAATCTGGGAGTCGGCACAGATACGCAGTATTTT.

The V and J genes are TRBV5-5 and TRBJ2-2; maybe TRBD1 (5 bases). There are 15 residues in the CDR3. With 4 bases removed from V and 8 bases from J, the gap between germline ends came to 18 bases. The germline V gene has CDR1 SGHKS and CDR2 YYEKEE (reference sequence). DNA of the CDR3: TGTGCCAGCAGCCTACAGGCGGCGGTCGGGGGGGAGCTGTTTTTT. This translates into CASSLQAAVGGELFF. Together with reference TRBV5-5 and TRBJ2-2, the CDR3 gives the full variable domain: DAGVTQSPTHLIKTRGQQVTLRCSPISGHKSVSWYQQVLGQGPQFIFQYYEKEERGRGNFPDRFSARQFPNYSSELNVNALLLGDSALYLCASSLQAAVGGELFFGEGSRLTVL.

The rearrangement links TRBV16 to TRBJ1-1, with D tentatively TRBD1 (5 bases). The V end lost 4 bases, the J end lost 1 base, and 7 bases lay between the germline ends. The germline CDR1 and CDR2 sequences are KGHSY and FQNENV. This CDR3 region has 13 residues. The CDR3 here is CASSPQGNTEAFF. CDR3 sequence (DNA): TGTGCCAGCAGCCCTCAGGGGAACACTGAAGCTTTCTTT.

The chain combines TRBV5-4 with TRBJ2-7; TRBD1 is a possible D gene (6 bases). CDR1 is SGHNT, CDR2 YYREEE, per germline (reference sequence). The CDR3 has 16 residues. V lost 0 bases and J 4 bases, leaving 17 bases between the germline ends. This chain's CDR3 is CASSLGPTGNIYEQYF. In DNA form, the CDR3 reads TGTGCCAGCAGCTTGGGTCCCACAGGGAATATTTACGAGCAGTACTTC.

The chain joins TRBV19 to TRBJ2-3; 7 bases map to TRBD1. V shed 4 bases and J 3 bases; nucleotides not matched to a gene: 4. The V gene's germline CDR1 is LNHDA and CDR2 SQIVND (reference sequence). CDR3 length: 14 amino acids. The CDR3 nucleotides read TGTGCCAGTAGTAACAGGGGAAGTACAGATACGCAGTATTTT. This sequence encodes CASSNRGSTDTQYF.

V and J are TRBV5-1 and TRBJ1-1, with D unresolved. Looked up from germline, CDR1 is SGHRS and CDR2 is YFSETQ. The V end lost 2 bases, the J end lost 7 bases, and 12 bases lay between the germline ends. CDR3 length: 13 residues. The CDR3 nucleotides read TGCGCCAGCAGCTTTAGTGGGCAGAATGAAGCTTTCTTT. It encodes CASSFSGQNEAFF.

The chain joins TRBV23-1 to TRBJ1-2; 9 bases map to TRBD1. TRBV23-1 is an ORF; its function is uncertain. CDR3 length equals 13 residues. J lost 3 bases, V lost 4 bases, and 0 bases had no gene match. CDR3 in DNA: TGCGCCAGCAGTCGGACAGGGGACTATGGCTACACCTTC. As protein: CASSRTGDYGYTF.

V is TRBV30 and J is TRBJ1-6; D unclear. The CDR3 is 14 amino acids. Between the trimmed V and J ends, which lost 5 bases and 0 bases, there was a span of 8 bases. Germline CDR1 and CDR2: GTSNPN and SVGIG (reference sequence). The CDR3 DNA reads TGTGCCTGGGGACGGAGCTCCTATAATTCACCCCTCCACTTT. Its protein product is CAWGRSSYNSPLHF.

The rearrangement uses TRBV6-5 and TRBJ1-1; TRBD1 matches at 7 bases. There are 12 residues in the CDR3. V gave up 6 bases and J gave up 5 bases; unmatched junction bases: 3. Germline V gene lookup returns CDR1 MNHEY and CDR2 SVGAGI. The CDR3 sequence is CASRAGGTEAFF. CDR3 bases: TGTGCCAGCAGGGCAGGGGGGACTGAAGCTTTCTTT.

The chain employs TRBV19 and TRBJ1-2; 7 bases agree with TRBD1. The length of the CDR3 is 12 residues. V lost 6 bases to trimming and J lost 6 bases; unmatched junction nucleotides: 4. Germline V CDR1 and CDR2: LNHDA, SQIVND (reference sequence). The CDR3, as DNA: TGTGCCAGTAGACAGGGACAGAATGGCTACACCTTC. Protein: CASRQGQNGYTF. The whole variable domain, filled in from reference TRBV19 and TRBJ1-2, reads DGGITQSPKYLFRKEGQNVTLSCEQNLNHDAMYWYRQDPGQGLRLIYYSQIVNDFQKGDIAEGYSVSREKKESFPLTVTSAQKNPTAFYLCASRQGQNGYTFGSGTRLTVV.

V gene TRBV4-1 combines with J gene TRBJ1-5; TRBD1 matches 7 bases. CDR3 length: 15 amino acids. Germline CDR1 MGHRA, CDR2 YSYEKL. Losses at the gene ends were 1 base for V and 4 bases for J; bases not matched to a gene: 4. The CDR3 nucleotides are TGCGCCAGCAGCCAAGTACAGGGGTGGAATCAGCCCCAGCATTTT. Its translation: CASSQVQGWNQPQHF.

The chain has TRBV5-6 and TRBJ1-1, with a possible D match to TRBD1 (5 bases). Between the trimmed V and J ends, which lost 4 bases and 2 bases, there was a span of 12 bases. The CDR3 is 14 amino acids. Looked up from germline, CDR1 is SGHDT and CDR2 is YYEEEE. The CDR3 region is CASSLAGTNTEAFF. As DNA, the CDR3 is TGTGCCAGCAGCCTAGCTGGGACTAACACTGAAGCTTTCTTT.

The chain uses TRBV11-2 and TRBJ2-7; weak D call: TRBD1 (6 bases). CDR3 length: 15 residues. V lost 5 bases, J lost 5 bases, and 19 bases lay in between. Germline CDR1 reads SGHAT; CDR2 reads FQNNGV. CDR3: CASSRRQVTWHEQYF. The CDR3 region has the DNA TGTGCCAGCAGCCGCCGACAGGTGACTTGGCACGAGCAGTACTTC.

The J gene is TRBJ1-5, the V gene TRBV19, with 9 bases lining up with TRBD1. Germline assignment: CDR1 LNHDA and CDR2 SQIVND (reference sequence). This CDR3 spans 16 amino acids. The J segment lost 4 bases and the V segment lost 2 bases, leaving 6 bases of the junction unmatched. CDR3 nucleotides: TGTGCCAGTAGTATAACTCACAGGGGGCTTAATCAGCCCCAGCATTTT. Amino acid sequence: CASSITHRGLNQPQHF.

The chain has TRBV28 and TRBJ1-3; no clear D gene. Germline lookup yields CDR1 MDHEN and CDR2 SYDVKM. CDR3 length: 11 amino acids. Trimming shortened V by 2 bases and J by 7 bases, and 3 bases separated the two germline ends. The CDR3 sequence is CASSLPNTIYF. The CDR3 DNA reads TGTGCCAGCAGTTTACCTAACACCATATATTTT. Together with reference TRBV28 and TRBJ1-3, the CDR3 gives the full variable domain: DVKVTQSSRYLVKRTGEKVFLECVQDMDHENMFWYRQDPGLGLRLIYFSYDVKMKEKGDIPEGYSVSREKKERFSLILESASTNQTSMYLCASSLPNTIYFGEGSWLTVV.

The V and J genes are TRBV13 and TRBJ1-1; D is undetermined. The CDR3 is 14 residues long. The V end lost 1 base, the J end lost 11 bases, and 17 bases lay between the germline ends. Germline lookup yields CDR1 PRHDT and CDR2 FYEKMQ (reference sequence). CDR3 DNA sequence: TGTGCCAGCAGCTTAGTAGACATCCCCAGGAGGGCTTTCTTT. Its protein product is CASSLVDIPRRAFF. Supplemented by reference TRBV13 and TRBJ1-1, the full variable domain reads AAGVIQSPRHLIKEKRETATLKCYPIPRHDTVYWYQQGPGQDPQFLISFYEKMQSDKGSIPDRFSAQQFSDYHSELNMSSLELGDSALYFCASSLVDIPRRAFFGQGTRLTVV.

The CDR3 loop is CASSRHKRGANTGELFF. The DNA of the CDR3 is TGCGCCAGCAGTCGACACAAACGGGGGGCTAACACCGGGGAGCTGTTTTTT. J is TRBJ2-2 and V is TRBV23-1; tentatively, D is TRBD2 (7 bases). TRBV23-1 is assigned to the ORF class and has an uncertain function. The CDR3 covers 17 residues. V was clipped by 4 bases and J by 2 bases, with 17 bases between them.